This TCR beta chain was observed in a study of CD8 T cells in ankylosing spondylitis. Findings and limits, study-wide: Ankylosing spondylitis blood appeared to be characterized by a TCR beta motif of 8 or 9 highly homologous variants.

Germline lookup yields CDR1 SQVTM and CDR2 ANQGSEA. The V gene end was trimmed by 4 bases and the J gene end by 5 bases; junction bases not matched to a gene: 13. This CDR3 contains 15 residues. TCRdb called the 5' RACE reads again in MiXCR, with one record for every CDR3 protein. Among 500,000 or so distinct CDR3 sequences listed, about 5% were seen once. This clonotype was found many times. Antigen: not known. The sequence derives from a male donor with ankylosing spondylitis. This sequence joins TRBV29-1 and TRBJ2-7; 8 bases are a match to TRBD2. The sample taken for sequencing was blood, either unsorted or a sorted T cell fraction (not recorded which). This CDR3 reads CSVARSTGGQNEQYF. CDR3 in DNA: TGCAGCGTTGCTCGATCTACGGGAGGGCAAAACGAGCAGTACTTC.